These 32 T cell receptor beta chains share one sample of origin, sequenced in a study of T-cell reconstitution after alpha-beta-depleted transplantation in children. Unique molecular identifiers were incorporated during preparation of the TCRbeta library. TCRdb re-analysed the PCR reads in MiXCR, keeping a single row per CDR3 protein. The table lists about 580,000 distinct CDR3 sequences, more than 20% of them singletons. The input for sequencing was PBMCs, mostly from graft donor cells, taken 360 days after TCRalphabeta/CD19-depleted stem cell transplant. All receptors derive from a boy less than two years old who had a stem cell transplant for acute myeloid leukemia, so the T cells may come from the graft donor.

This clonotype was seen a handful of times. The rearrangement joins TRBV15 to TRBJ2-3; D not resolved. The CDR3 length is 14 residues. Germline CDR1 LNHNV, CDR2 YYDKDF (reference sequence). V lost 4 bases and J 5 bases, leaving 13 bases between the germline ends. This chain's CDR3 is CATSTGPSRDTQYF. The CDR3 region has the DNA TGTGCCACCAGCACCGGACCGAGTAGAGATACGCAGTATTTT. Full variable domain (remainder filled in from reference TRBV15 and TRBJ2-3): DAMVIQNPRYQVTQFGKPVTLSCSQTLNHNVMYWYQQKSSQAPKLLFHYYDKDFNNEADTPDNFQSRRPNTSFCFLDIRSPGLGDTAMYLCATSTGPSRDTQYFGPGTRLTVL.

The chain links TRBV4-3 to TRBJ2-1, with 9 bases matching TRBD2. The trim removed 4 bases at V and 9 bases at J, leaving 16 bases unmatched. The V gene's germline CDR1 is LGHNA and CDR2 YSLEER. The CDR3 consists of 17 residues. CDR3 nucleotides: TGCGCCAGCAGCCTCATCGGGCCTAGCGGGGTTGCTGCTGAGCAGTTCTTC. Translation gives CASSLIGPSGVAAEQFF.

The chain links TRBV7-8 to TRBJ1-3; 7 bases agree with TRBD1. Germline V lookup: CDR1 SGHVS, CDR2 FQNEAQ. There are 14 residues in the CDR3. J lost 4 bases, V lost 5 bases, and 5 bases had no gene match. The CDR3, as DNA: TGTGCCAGCAGCACAGGGGTGTCCGGAAACACCATATATTTT. Translation gives CASSTGVSGNTIYF. Using reference TRBV7-8 and TRBJ1-3 for the parts outside the CDR3, the full variable domain is GAGVSQSPRYKVAKRGQDVALRCDPISGHVSLFWYQQALGQGPEFLTYFQNEAQLDKSGLPSDRFFAERPEGSVSTLKIQRTQQEDSAVYLCASSTGVSGNTIYFGEGSWLTVV.

This chain joins TRBV20-1 and TRBJ2-5; possible D gene TRBD2, 6 bases. CDR1 and CDR2 (germline): DFQATT, SNEGSKA (reference sequence). The CDR3 sequence is 12 residues long. The V end was cut by 5 bases, the J end by 5 bases, with 12 bases between. The CDR3 DNA is TGCAGTGCTGAGGAGGGATGGGAGACCCAGTACTTC. This codes for CSAEEGWETQYF.

This clonotype has ten or more counts. J is TRBJ2-7 and V is TRBV20-1, with D possibly matching TRBD2 (6 bases). Trimming took off 1 base at V and 6 bases at J, with 13 bases between the two ends. The CDR3 has 13 residues. The V gene's germline CDR1 is DFQATT and CDR2 SNEGSKA (reference sequence). CDR3 region: CSARVVAEGEQYF. In DNA form, the CDR3 reads TGCAGTGCTAGAGTTGTGGCGGAGGGCGAGCAGTACTTC.

V gene TRBV7-2 combines with J gene TRBJ2-1; a weak D match, TRBD2 (5 bases). The length of the CDR3 is 15 residues. Per the germline V gene, CDR1 is SGHTA and CDR2 is FQGNSA. V dropped 5 bases and J dropped 4 bases, with 15 bases sitting between them. DNA for the CDR3: TGTGCCAGCAGCCCTTTATCTCCGGGGTACAATGAGCAGTTCTTC. Translated, it gives CASSPLSPGYNEQFF.

The chain couples TRBV29-1 to TRBJ1-1; D is perhaps TRBD1 (5 bases). This CDR3 spans 12 amino acids. V dropped 4 bases and J dropped 10 bases, with 16 bases sitting between them. Germline V gene data show CDR1 as SQVTM and CDR2 as ANQGSEA. The CDR3 DNA follows: TGCAGCGTTGTAGAGGGGACCTTTCGAGCTTTCTTT. Its translation is CSVVEGTFRAFF.

This clonotype was observed a handful of times. This sequence joins TRBV29-1 and TRBJ1-1; 8 nucleotides line up with TRBD1. Germline CDR1 is SQVTM and CDR2 is ANQGSEA. The V gene end was trimmed by 0 bases and the J gene end by 6 bases; junction bases not matched to a gene: 6. This CDR3 spans 14 amino acids. CDR3 nucleotide sequence: TGCAGCGTTGAAGATACCGACAGGGGTCCTGAAGCTTTCTTT. Translation gives CSVEDTDRGPEAFF.

This rearrangement joins TRBV15 to TRBJ2-7; 12 bases map to TRBD2. Trimming cost V 10 bases and J 3 bases; bases outside gene matches: 13. Looked up from germline, CDR1 is LNHNV and CDR2 is YYDKDF (reference sequence). The CDR3 runs 16 residues. The CDR3 nucleotides are TGTGCCAGCCTCGTAACCCTAGCGGGGGGGTGCTACGAGCAGTACGTC. Amino acid sequence: CASLVTLAGGCYEQYV.

This chain connects TRBV7-8 to TRBJ2-7, with a possible D match to TRBD2 (6 bases). V was shortened by 5 bases and J by 2 bases, with 10 bases between the two germline ends. Germline CDR1 and CDR2: SGHVS and FQNEAQ. This CDR3 comprises 13 residues. DNA of the CDR3: TGTGCCAGCAGCACTGGGGGGACCTACGAGCAGTACGTC. This gives the protein CASSTGGTYEQYV.

This chain joins TRBV9 and TRBJ2-3, with a possible D match to TRBD1 (6 bases). The CDR3 contains 14 residues. The V gene lost 2 bases and the J gene lost 6 bases, with 13 bases spanning the gap. CDR1 is SGDLS and CDR2 is YYNGEE in the germline V gene. The CDR3: CASSVTGRMDTQYF. The CDR3 DNA reads as TGTGCCAGCAGCGTGACAGGACGCATGGATACGCAGTATTTT.

Ten or more counts support this clonotype. The chain is built from TRBV5-1 and TRBJ2-6; D unclear. This CDR3 contains 15 residues. Deletions cut 3 bases from V and 0 bases from J, with 7 bases between. Germline V gene sequence: CDR1 SGHRS, CDR2 YFSETQ. The CDR3 DNA reads as TGCGCCAGCAGCTATGCGTTCTCTGGGGCCAACGTCCTGACTTTC. Translated: CASSYAFSGANVLTF. Full variable domain (outside the CDR3, taken from reference TRBV5-1 and TRBJ2-6): KAGVTQTPRYLIKTRGQQVTLSCSPISGHRSVSWYQQTPGQGLQFLFEYFSETQRNKGNFPGRFSGRQFSNSRSEMNVSTLELGDSALYLCASSYAFSGANVLTFGAGSRLTVL.

This clonotype was detected only a few times. The chain joins TRBV10-3 to TRBJ1-2; D remains ambiguous. V lost 10 bases, J lost 8 bases, and 17 bases lay in between. The CDR3 totals 12 residues. Germline CDR1 reads ENHRY; CDR2 reads SYGVKD. Written as DNA, the CDR3 is TGTGCCACCGCCGATACACCCATGGGCTACACCTTC. As protein: CATADTPMGYTF.

The table lists this clonotype with a count of one. J is TRBJ1-6 and V is TRBV7-8; D is ambiguous. Trimming took off 5 bases at V and 7 bases at J, with 6 bases between the two ends. CDR1 is SGHVS and CDR2 is FQNEAQ in the germline V gene. The CDR3 runs 12 residues. The CDR3 sequence is CASSRPNSPLHF. Here the CDR3 DNA reads TGTGCCAGCAGCCGACCAAATTCACCCCTCCACTTT.

In its sample, this clonotype was seen a few times. The rearrangement links TRBV10-3 to TRBJ2-7; 9 positions agree with TRBD1. V trimming: 3 bases; J trimming: 3 bases; junction bases outside the gene matches: 6. Germline V gene sequence: CDR1 ENHRY, CDR2 SYGVKD. The CDR3 contains 15 residues. The CDR3 DNA follows: TGTGCCATCAGTGACCCGGACAGGGGCGGCTACGAGCAGTACGTC. Residues: CAISDPDRGGYEQYV.

This sequence joins TRBV3-1 and TRBJ2-2, with a possible D match to TRBD1 (6 bases). The CDR3 is 16 residues long. Looked up from germline, CDR1 is LGHDT and CDR2 is YNNKEL (reference sequence). With 1 base removed from V and 2 bases from J, the gap between germline ends came to 11 bases. The CDR3 spells CASSQGWTVNTGELFF. The CDR3 bases are TGTGCCAGCAGCCAAGGTTGGACAGTAAACACCGGGGAGCTGTTTTTT.

The chain joins TRBV12-3 or TRBV12-4 to TRBJ2-5, with 9 bases that match TRBD2. Trimming at V came to 3 bases and at J to 4 bases, leaving 6 bases not matched to a gene. The CDR3 contains 15 residues. CDR3 residues: CASSFWRGGGETQYF. Here the CDR3 DNA reads TGTGCCAGCAGTTTCTGGCGGGGGGGAGGAGAGACCCAGTACTTC.

This clonotype appeared a few times. J is TRBJ2-5 and V is TRBV6-5; the D is unclear. Trimming shortened V by 6 bases and J by 4 bases, and 6 bases separated the two germline ends. Germline values: CDR1 MNHEY, CDR2 SVGAGI. This CDR3 comprises 11 residues. CDR3 nucleotide sequence: TGTGCCAGCAGGAGGAGAGAGACCCAGTACTTC. It codes for CASRRRETQYF.

This clonotype was seen ten or more times. The chain uses TRBV5-1 and TRBJ1-1; D may be TRBD1 (5 bases). V dropped 2 bases and J dropped 5 bases, with 16 bases sitting between them. Germline lookup yields CDR1 SGHRS and CDR2 YFSETQ. The CDR3 loop spans 15 amino acids. The CDR3 loop is CASSFVKAGKTEAFF. The CDR3 DNA reads as TGCGCCAGCAGCTTTGTGAAAGCAGGGAAGACTGAAGCTTTCTTT.

This clonotype has at least ten counts. The chain employs TRBV10-3 and TRBJ2-5; 9 nucleotides agree with TRBD1. This CDR3 is built from 18 residues. With 0 bases clipped from V and 5 bases from J, the junction kept 13 bases outside the gene matches. Germline CDR1 reads ENHRY; CDR2 reads SYGVKD. The CDR3 loop reads CAISESTPGTGFGETQYF. CDR3 sequence (DNA): TGTGCCATCAGTGAGTCAACGCCGGGGACAGGGTTTGGTGAGACCCAGTACTTC.

With respect to this clonotype: One end of the junction is discordant with germline, which a read error may explain. The chain recombines TRBV6-6 with TRBJ1-2, with 10 bases identical to TRBD1. The CDR3 loop spans 13 amino acids. Looked up from germline, CDR1 is MNHNY and CDR2 is SVGAGI (reference sequence). The CDR3 DNA reads as TGTGCCAGCACCAACAGACCGGGACAGGGGAGCCCCTTC. Translating gives CASTNRPGQGSPF.

In its sample, this clonotype was seen many times. The chain has TRBV20-1 and TRBJ2-4; 9 bases line up with TRBD1. V shed 3 bases and J 7 bases; nucleotides not matched to a gene: 13. CDR1 and CDR2 (germline): DFQATT, SNEGSKA (reference sequence). This CDR3 spans 16 amino acids. CDR3 sequence: CSARGRTGTGLNIQYF. CDR3 nucleotide sequence: TGCAGTGCTAGGGGCCGTACCGGGACAGGGCTGAACATTCAGTACTTC.

In its sample, this clonotype was seen once. This chain links TRBV7-8 with TRBJ2-7; D is uncertain. V was pared by 8 bases and J by 0 bases, with 11 bases between. The germline CDR1 and CDR2 sequences are SGHVS and FQNEAQ. The CDR3 is 13 amino acids. CDR3 coding DNA: TGTGCCAGCGGTTCGAAGAGCTCCTACGAGCAGTACGTC. The encoded protein is CASGSKSSYEQYV.

The chain carries TRBV12-3 or TRBV12-4 and TRBJ1-1, with 9 bases identical to TRBD1. CDR3 length: 14 residues. The junction had 5 bases not matched to a gene; V was cut back by 7 bases and J by 2 bases. The CDR3 protein is CASKRTGVNTEAFF. The CDR3 DNA is TGTGCCAGCAAAAGGACAGGGGTTAACACTGAAGCTTTCTTT.

This clonotype was counted between two and nine times. J is TRBJ2-5 and V is TRBV5-1; D is perhaps TRBD2 (5 bases). CDR1 is SGHRS and CDR2 is YFSETQ in the germline V gene. The V and J ends lost 0 bases and 4 bases respectively, with 10 bases between them. This CDR3 is 14 amino acids long. The CDR3 DNA reads as TGCGCCAGCAGCTTGGAGGCGGGCACAGAGACCCAGTACTTC. Translating it yields CASSLEAGTETQYF. The variable domain in full, completed from reference TRBV5-1 and TRBJ2-5, reads KAGVTQTPRYLIKTRGQQVTLSCSPISGHRSVSWYQQTPGQGLQFLFEYFSETQRNKGNFPGRFSGRQFSNSRSEMNVSTLELGDSALYLCASSLEAGTETQYFGPGTRLLVL.

The V and J genes are TRBV24-1 and TRBJ2-3; 10 bases match TRBD2. The germline CDR1 and CDR2 sequences are KGHDR and SFDVKD. After removal of 4 bases from V and 0 bases from J, the junction contained 3 bases not matched to a gene. This CDR3 has 16 residues. The CDR3 DNA reads TGTGCCACCAGTGACCCTAGCGGGGGAAGCACAGATACGCAGTATTTT. Protein sequence: CATSDPSGGSTDTQYF.

In its sample, this clonotype was seen a few times. The gene calls are TRBV3-1 and TRBJ2-3; TRBD2 agrees at 7 bases. The CDR3 has 13 amino acids. With V trimmed by 0 bases and J by 6 bases, 0 bases remained unmatched. Germline V gives CDR1 LGHDT, CDR2 YNNKEL (reference sequence). CDR3 DNA sequence: TGTGCCAGCAGCCAAGAGGGAGGGGATACGCAGTATTTT. Its protein product is CASSQEGGDTQYF.

The CDR3 DNA reads TGTGCCACCAGCAGAGTCTTTGGAGCGGGGAAGTGGGAGACCCAGTACTTC. Its protein is CATSRVFGAGKWETQYF. V usage is TRBV15 and J usage is TRBJ2-5; 7 bases are shared with TRBD2. The CDR3 extends over 17 amino acids. With V trimmed by 1 base and J by 5 bases, 13 bases remained unmatched. Germline CDR1 and CDR2: LNHNV and YYDKDF (reference sequence).

For the CDR3, the DNA is TGTGCCAGCAGCGCCCCGCGGACAGGGGACGAGCAGTACTTC. Its protein product is CASSAPRTGDEQYF. The J gene is TRBJ2-7, the V gene TRBV9; the match to TRBD1 covers 9 bases. V trimming: 3 bases; J trimming: 5 bases; junction bases outside the gene matches: 6. Germline V gene lookup returns CDR1 SGDLS and CDR2 YYNGEE. The CDR3 extends over 14 amino acids.

The gene calls are TRBV24-1 and TRBJ2-1, with D maybe TRBD2 (5 bases). CDR1 and CDR2 (germline): KGHDR, SFDVKD. CDR3 length: 14 amino acids. The germline V and J ends were trimmed by 3 bases and 12 bases, with 17 bases remaining between them. CDR3 sequence: CATSDAPGYLGQFF. The CDR3 coding sequence is TGTGCCACCAGTGATGCACCGGGGTATCTCGGGCAGTTCTTC.

This clonotype was seen only a few times. The V call is TRBV20-1, the J call TRBJ2-1; the D is unclear. CDR1 and CDR2 from the germline V gene are DFQATT and SNEGSKA (reference sequence). V shed 1 base and J shed 4 bases, with 14 bases lying between them. The CDR3 totals 15 residues. The DNA for the CDR3 is TGCAGTGCTAGAGCAGGAGACCACTATTACAATGAGCAGTTCTTC. This encodes CSARAGDHYYNEQFF.

This clonotype was found many times. The chain links TRBV9 to TRBJ2-3; possible D gene TRBD2, 5 bases. The V gene lost 3 bases and the J gene lost 0 bases, with 14 bases spanning the gap. The germline gives CDR1 SGDLS, CDR2 YYNGEE. The CDR3 has 16 amino acids. The CDR3 bases are TGTGCCAGCAGCGAATACGACTATCCTAGCACAGATACGCAGTATTTT. Translated: CASSEYDYPSTDTQYF.